Listed here are 7 T cell receptor beta chains from one sample, sequenced in a study of cytomegalovirus exposure and HLA in healthy donors. Sequencing used immunoSEQ multiplex PCR; TCRdb keeps in-frame clones, though not all of them. This table has some 120,000 clones, 80% to 90% appearing once. Specimen: PBMCs. All receptors come from a woman younger than 30 in good health and CMV-seronegative.

The chain is built from TRBV28 and TRBJ2-7; D is possibly TRBD1 (5 bases). The CDR3 is made up of 13 amino acids. Between the trimmed V and J ends, which lost 5 bases and 6 bases, there was a span of 14 bases. Germline-derived CDR1 and CDR2 are MDHEN and SYDVKM. CDR3 coding DNA: TGTGCCAGCAGTCTACCAGGGCCCGGCGAGCAGTACTTC. Translation gives CASSLPGPGEQYF.

CDR3 coding DNA: TGTGCCAGCAGCTTAAATGGGGCTACGAACACCGGGGAGCTGTTTTTT. Translated: CASSLNGATNTGELFF. V usage is TRBV7-3 and J usage is TRBJ2-2, with TRBD1 as a possible D gene (5 bases). Trimming removed 1 base from V and 0 bases from J, with 9 bases in between. The CDR3 covers 16 residues. Looked up from germline, CDR1 is SGHTA and CDR2 is FQGTGA.

The chain has TRBV6-1 and TRBJ1-4; a weak D match, TRBD1 (5 bases). This CDR3 has 17 amino acids. Between the trimmed V and J ends, which lost 0 bases and 2 bases, there was a span of 13 bases. Looked up from germline, CDR1 is MNHNS and CDR2 is SASEGT. The CDR3 DNA reads as TGTGCCAGCAGTGAAGCGGGATTGGGGCGCACTAATGAAAAACTGTTTTTT. Amino acid sequence: CASSEAGLGRTNEKLFF.

The CDR3 loop is CASSPGLAGTIADTQYF. Written as DNA, the CDR3 is TGTGCCAGCTCACCGGGACTAGCGGGGACTATCGCAGATACGCAGTATTTT. V gene TRBV18 combines with J gene TRBJ2-3; 13 nucleotides align to TRBD2. V shed 3 bases, J shed 4 bases, and the junction held 7 bases outside the gene matches. The CDR3 covers 17 residues. Germline V lookup: CDR1 KGHSH, CDR2 LQKENI.

V gene TRBV2 combines with J gene TRBJ1-2; D perhaps matches TRBD1 (6 bases). The V gene's germline CDR1 is SNHLY and CDR2 FYNNEI. Between the trimmed V and J ends, which lost 4 bases and 6 bases, there was a span of 12 bases. There are 13 residues in the CDR3. CDR3 coding DNA: TGTGCCAGCAGTGGGGGGGGGCCGGATGGCTACACCTTC. It specifies CASSGGGPDGYTF.

J is TRBJ2-2 and V is TRBV18, with 7 bases fitting TRBD2. Trimming removed 0 bases from V and 0 bases from J; junction bases left unmatched: 7. This CDR3 has 18 amino acids. Germline CDR1 reads KGHSH; CDR2 reads LQKENI. The CDR3 reads CASSPPVGLAANTGELFF. The DNA of the CDR3 is TGTGCCAGCTCACCACCGGTAGGGCTAGCGGCGAACACCGGGGAGCTGTTTTTT.

This chain connects TRBV28 to TRBJ2-1; 9 positions match TRBD1. J lost 9 bases, V lost 5 bases, and 17 bases had no gene match. This CDR3 comprises 17 residues. The germline V gene has CDR1 MDHEN and CDR2 SYDVKM. The CDR3 reads CASSIIHRGRAFGEQFF. The CDR3 DNA reads as TGTGCCAGCAGTATAATCCACAGGGGGCGCGCGTTCGGTGAGCAGTTCTTC.